The 5 T cell receptor beta chains listed next were all sequenced from one sample in a study of blood T cell repertoires in COVID-19 (dated by TCRdb to about 2020). Receptor libraries were prepared by the immunoSEQ multiplex PCR assay. TCRdb mirrors the immuneACCESS table, restricted to in-frame sequences. Some clones are absent from its copies; in checked studies, under half trace to an unresolved V gene, and the reason for the others is unknown. The sample table shows hundreds of thousands of clones, and 75% to 90% are seen once. More than 3% of the sample comes from the top ten. Material: peripheral blood. These receptor sequences come from a woman aged 18-29 years with acute or convalescent COVID-19.

V is TRBV4-2 and J is TRBJ1-5; D not certain. The CDR3 sequence is 15 residues long. Trimming left V 1 base short and J 0 bases short, with 7 bases between. CDR1 is LGHNA and CDR2 is YNFKEQ in the germline V gene. The CDR3 coding sequence is TGTGCCAGCAGCCAAGGTCAGGATAGCAATCAGCCCCAGCATTTT. Translation gives CASSQGQDSNQPQHF.

This clone was picked up one time. The V gene is TRBV28, the J gene TRBJ1-1; D may be TRBD1 (6 bases). V shed 6 bases and J shed 7 bases, with 21 bases lying between them. The CDR3 consists of 15 residues. The germline gives CDR1 MDHEN, CDR2 SYDVKM. CDR3 sequence (DNA): TGTGCCAGCAGAGGGGCCTCGGGGGGGCAAAATGAAGCTTTCTTT. Translation: CASRGASGGQNEAFF.

The chain is built from TRBV3-1 (or the pseudogene TRBV3-2) and TRBJ2-1, with 9 bases fitting TRBD2. This CDR3 has 14 amino acids. The germline V gene has CDR1 LGHDT and CDR2 YNNKEL (reference sequence). V dropped 8 bases and J dropped 8; count of bases not matched to a gene: 10. CDR3 residues: CASQGGTSLDEQFF. The CDR3 DNA reads as TGTGCCAGCCAGGGCGGGACTAGCTTGGATGAGCAGTTCTTC.

The rearrangement links TRBV23-1 to TRBJ2-2, with D tentatively TRBD1 (6 bases). TRBV23-1 is treated as an ORF (open reading frame) with a function not yet certain. The CDR3 runs to 16 residues. Trimming took off 1 base at V and 2 bases at J, with 11 bases between the two ends. In DNA, the CDR3 is TGCGCCAGCAGTCAATATGGCAGGGGAAACACCGGGGAGCTGTTTTTT. Translation: CASSQYGRGNTGELFF.

This chain joins TRBV28 and TRBJ2-1; 8 bases fit TRBD2. V lost 3 bases and J lost 0; bases outside the gene matches: 7. This CDR3 contains 17 residues. Germline V gene sequence: CDR1 MDHEN, CDR2 SYDVKM. The CDR3 DNA follows: TGTGCCAGCAGTTTGAAGAGCGGGAGCCACTCCTACAATGAGCAGTTCTTC. Its translation is CASSLKSGSHSYNEQFF.